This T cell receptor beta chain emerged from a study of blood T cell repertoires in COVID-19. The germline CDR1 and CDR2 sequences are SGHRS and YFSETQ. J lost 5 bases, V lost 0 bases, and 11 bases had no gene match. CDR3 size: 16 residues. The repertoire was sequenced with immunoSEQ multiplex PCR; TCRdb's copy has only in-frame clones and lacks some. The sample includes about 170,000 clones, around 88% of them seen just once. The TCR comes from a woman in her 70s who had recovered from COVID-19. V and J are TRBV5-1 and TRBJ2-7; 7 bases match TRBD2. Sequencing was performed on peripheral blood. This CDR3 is CASSLGASGPGDEQYF. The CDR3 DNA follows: TGCGCCAGCAGCTTGGGGGCTAGCGGCCCCGGGGACGAGCAGTACTTC.